This TCR beta chain came from a study of blood T cells in healthy people across ages. Germline assignment: CDR1 SGHDT and CDR2 YYEEEE. The CDR3 loop spans 14 amino acids. A second PCR of about 6 to 12 cycles used a sample-barcoded 5' primer and a J-beta primer mix. Each sample provided no less than 2.5 million CDR3-containing paired-end reads. TCRdb used MiXCR to reprocess the 5' RACE reads, holding one entry per CDR3 protein. Of fewer than 1,000,000 distinct CDR3 sequences listed, about half are singletons. This clonotype was counted once. Those donating, healthy Caucasian individuals from Russia, were aged roughly 6 to 100.

V gene TRBV5-6 combines with J gene TRBJ2-5; 7 bases map to TRBD2. The DNA end is a closer match to TRBJ2-7, so the J assignment may be wrong. This sequence originates from an elderly man in good health. Sequencing used blood. CDR3 protein: CASSVGGGSYEQYF. As DNA, the CDR3 is TGTGCCAGCAGCGTTGGAGGCGGGAGTTACGAGCAGTACTTC.